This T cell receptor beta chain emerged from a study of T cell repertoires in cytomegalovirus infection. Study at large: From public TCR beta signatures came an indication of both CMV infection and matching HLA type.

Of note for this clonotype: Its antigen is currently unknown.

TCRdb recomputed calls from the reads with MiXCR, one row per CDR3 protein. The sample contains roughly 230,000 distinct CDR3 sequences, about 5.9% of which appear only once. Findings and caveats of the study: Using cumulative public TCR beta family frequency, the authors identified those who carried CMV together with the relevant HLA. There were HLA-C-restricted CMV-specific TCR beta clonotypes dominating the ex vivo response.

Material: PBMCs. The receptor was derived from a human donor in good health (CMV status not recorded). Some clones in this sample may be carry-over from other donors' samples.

In DNA form, the CDR3 reads TGTGCCAGCAGCGGACTAGCGGGGCACACAGATACGCAGTATTTT. It codes for CASSGLAGHTDTQYF. V usage is TRBV2 and J usage is TRBJ2-3, with 12 bases matching TRBD2. Trimming cost V 6 bases and J 2 bases; bases outside gene matches: 3. CDR1 is SNHLY and CDR2 is FYNNEI in the germline V gene. The CDR3 contains 15 residues.